These 29 T cell receptor beta chains were sequenced from one sample in a study of blood T cell repertoires in COVID-19. The assay was immunoSEQ multiplex PCR, and TCRdb's table has in-frame clones only and misses some. In the table there are 150,000 to 200,000 clones, 80% to 85% of which are singletons. The sequencing input was peripheral blood. The source of these receptors is a woman in her 70s with COVID-19, enrolled during active disease.

The CDR3 sequence: CATSDLVAGGLNEQFF. DNA for the CDR3: TGTGCCACCAGTGATTTGGTGGCGGGAGGGCTTAATGAGCAGTTCTTC. This chain uses TRBV24-1 with TRBJ2-1; 9 nucleotides agree with TRBD2. Per germline, CDR1 KGHDR and CDR2 SFDVKD. The CDR3 loop spans 16 amino acids. Losses at the gene ends were 0 bases for V and 7 bases for J; bases not matched to a gene: 6.

This rearrangement joins TRBV2 to TRBJ1-1; D ambiguous. Trimming took off 4 bases at V and 5 bases at J, with 11 bases between the two ends. Germline CDR1 reads SNHLY; CDR2 reads FYNNEI. The CDR3 covers 13 residues. CDR3 DNA sequence: TGTGCCAGCAGTGTTAGGCAGGTAACTGAAGCTTTCTTT. Translating it yields CASSVRQVTEAFF.

The J gene is TRBJ2-5, the V gene TRBV2; TRBD2 might be the D (6 bases). V was pared by 6 bases and J by 7 bases, with 18 bases between. This CDR3 spans 14 amino acids. In germline, CDR1 is SNHLY, CDR2 FYNNEI. Written as DNA, the CDR3 is TGTGCCAGCAGCCGCGGAGGGCTGCAGGGGACCCAGTACTTC. It yields the protein CASSRGGLQGTQYF.

V and J are TRBV19 and TRBJ1-2; 9 nucleotides match TRBD1. The CDR3 runs to 14 residues. Trimming removed 6 bases from V and 5 bases from J; junction bases left unmatched: 7. Per the germline V gene, CDR1 is LNHDA and CDR2 is SQIVND (reference sequence). The CDR3 region has the DNA TGTGCCAGTAGACCTGGGACAGGGCTTTATGGCTACACCTTC. Its protein is CASRPGTGLYGYTF.

This clone has a handful of counts. The gene calls are TRBV30 and TRBJ2-7; D ambiguous. Trimming took 6 bases from V and 0 from J, leaving 12 bases between them. Looked up from germline, CDR1 is GTSNPN and CDR2 is SVGIG (reference sequence). The CDR3 covers 13 residues. The CDR3 region has the DNA TGTGCCTGCAAAGTGGCTGGCTCCTACGAGCAGTACTTC. It translates to CACKVAGSYEQYF.

A few counts support this clone. The CDR3 region has the DNA TGCGCCAGCCGCGTTTTGACAGGGGGCTCCGGGGAGCTGTTTTTT. The encoded protein is CASRVLTGGSGELFF. The genes are TRBV5-1 and TRBJ2-2; 10 nucleotides agree with TRBD1. V was pared by 7 bases and J by 6 bases, with 9 bases of the junction left unmatched. Germline V CDR1 and CDR2: SGHRS, YFSETQ. This CDR3 is built from 15 residues.

As for this clone: At the DNA level, this CDR3 is encoded by other sequences in the same sample as well. The chain couples TRBV30 to TRBJ1-5; D is ambiguous. In germline, CDR1 is GTSNPN, CDR2 SVGIG (reference sequence). The length of the CDR3 is 13 residues. V lost 0 bases, J lost 6 bases, and 9 bases lay in between. The CDR3 nucleotides are TGTGCCTGGAGTGTACCAGGTAGTCAGCCCCAGCATTTT. Translation gives CAWSVPGSQPQHF. Looking up the rest from reference TRBV30 and TRBJ1-5 gives the full variable domain: SQTIHQWPATLVQPVGSPLSLECTVEGTSNPNLYWYRQAAGRGLQLLFYSVGIGQISSEVPQNLSASRPQDRQFILSSKKLLLSDSGFYLCAWSVPGSQPQHFGDGTRLSIL.

The chain links TRBV6-5 to TRBJ1-6; D uncertain. There are 13 residues in the CDR3. Germline CDR1 and CDR2: MNHEY and SVGAGI. Trimming stripped 8 bases from V and 7 bases from J, with 12 bases between. CDR3 in DNA: TGTGCCAGCGTTAGAGGGCAAAATTCACCCCTCCACTTT. As protein: CASVRGQNSPLHF.

The chain couples TRBV7-9 to TRBJ2-7; 8 bases are a match to TRBD2. The CDR3 has 14 residues. With V trimmed by 4 bases and J by 9 bases, 11 bases remained unmatched. Per germline, CDR1 SEHNR and CDR2 FQNEAQ (reference sequence). The CDR3 sequence is CASSSGTSPWRQYF. In DNA, the CDR3 is TGTGCCAGCAGCTCCGGGACTAGTCCGTGGCGGCAGTACTTC. The whole variable domain, filled in from reference TRBV7-9 and TRBJ2-7, reads DTGVSQNPRHKITKRGQNVTFRCDPISEHNRLYWYRQTLGQGPEFLTYFQNEAQLEKSRLLSDRFSAERPKGSFSTLEIQRTEQGDSAMYLCASSSGTSPWRQYFGPGTRLTVT.

This chain links TRBV19 with TRBJ2-3; tentative D call: TRBD2 (7 bases). Trimming removed 10 bases at V and 1 base at J, with 18 bases between. The CDR3 is 15 residues long. CDR1 is LNHDA and CDR2 is SQIVND in the germline V gene (reference sequence). Here the CDR3 reads CATKGRGYGTDTQYF. The CDR3 DNA reads as TGTGCCACCAAAGGGAGGGGGTATGGCACAGATACGCAGTATTTT.

This clone was seen a handful of times. The chain combines TRBV7-2 with TRBJ2-2; D perhaps matches TRBD1 (6 bases). Germline V lookup: CDR1 SGHTA, CDR2 FQGNSA. This CDR3 has 16 amino acids. V was trimmed by 3 bases and J by 1 base, leaving 12 bases between them. DNA of the CDR3: TGTGCCAGCAGCTTCCCGGGACAAAAGAACACCGGGGAGCTGTTTTTT. This codes for CASSFPGQKNTGELFF.

The V and J genes are TRBV28 and TRBJ2-2; possibly TRBD1 for D (5 bases). Germline CDR1 is MDHEN and CDR2 is SYDVKM. The CDR3 totals 18 residues. V was trimmed by 3 bases and J by 0 bases, leaving 17 bases between them. The CDR3 bases are TGTGCCAGCAGTTTTTCCGTTCGGACACCGGCGAACACCGGGGAGCTGTTTTTT. Protein product: CASSFSVRTPANTGELFF.

This clone occurred a few times. The genes are TRBV7-9 and TRBJ1-1, with D maybe TRBD1 (6 bases). Per germline, CDR1 SEHNR and CDR2 FQNEAQ (reference sequence). This CDR3 contains 17 residues. V lost 6 bases to trimming and J lost 0 bases, with 20 bases between them. CDR3 residues: CASRRLLTGNMNTEAFF. CDR3 nucleotide sequence: TGTGCCAGCAGGCGCCTATTAACAGGGAACATGAACACTGAAGCTTTCTTT.

V and J are TRBV30 and TRBJ1-3; D gene unclear. Germline CDR1 reads GTSNPN; CDR2 reads SVGIG (reference sequence). V lost 2 bases and J lost 2, with 13 bases in between. The CDR3 totals 15 residues. For the CDR3, the DNA is TGTGCCTGGAGTAGCGCAGCCCGACCTGGAAACACCATATATTTT. Translation gives CAWSSAARPGNTIYF.

This sequence joins TRBV7-8 and TRBJ1-6; D ambiguous. The V gene's germline CDR1 is SGHVS and CDR2 FQNEAQ. The V end lost 2 bases, the J end lost 0 bases, and 14 bases lay between the germline ends. The CDR3 extends over 18 amino acids. The CDR3 sequence: CASSLQRYSSSYNSPLHF. The CDR3 DNA reads as TGTGCCAGCAGCTTACAGCGTTACTCCAGCTCCTATAATTCACCCCTCCACTTT.

The CDR3 sequence: CASSLRNTGSYNEQFF. For the CDR3, the DNA is TGCGCCAGCAGCTTGCGAAATACGGGCTCCTACAATGAGCAGTTCTTC. V is TRBV5-1 and J is TRBJ2-1; unclear D gene. Trimming left V 1 base short and J 0 bases short, with 11 bases between. The germline V gene encodes CDR1 SGHRS and CDR2 YFSETQ. This CDR3 is 16 amino acids long.

This clone occurred a few times. The chain recombines TRBV7-3 with TRBJ2-1; the D gene is possibly TRBD2 (6 bases). The ends were cut back, 1 base at V and 15 bases at J, with 13 bases in the middle. Germline CDR1 reads SGHTA; CDR2 reads FQGTGA. CDR3 length: 12 residues. CDR3 bases: TGTGCCAGCAGCTTAATAGGCGGGGCGCCGTTCTTC. Translation gives CASSLIGGAPFF.

The chain employs TRBV9 and TRBJ2-7; D possibly corresponds to TRBD1 (6 bases). The germline V and J ends were trimmed by 0 bases and 4 bases, with 17 bases remaining between them. The CDR3 has 16 amino acids. Per the germline V gene, CDR1 is SGDLS and CDR2 is YYNGEE. The CDR3 loop is CASSVDDRTAFYEQYF. CDR3 nucleotides: TGTGCCAGCAGCGTAGATGACAGGACAGCCTTTTACGAGCAGTACTTC.

This chain's CDR3 is CASSIGQVGGETQYF. The CDR3 DNA reads as TGTGCCAGTAGTATAGGACAGGTAGGGGGAGAGACCCAGTACTTC. The J gene is TRBJ2-5, the V gene TRBV19; a weak D match, TRBD1 (6 bases). In germline, CDR1 is LNHDA, CDR2 SQIVND (reference sequence). The germline V and J ends were trimmed by 1 base and 4 bases, with 13 bases remaining between them. CDR3 length: 15 residues.

The chain links TRBV27 to TRBJ2-1, with D maybe TRBD2 (7 bases). The CDR3 is 16 residues long. V lost 4 bases to trimming and J lost 4 bases, with 17 bases between them. Germline assignment: CDR1 MNHEY and CDR2 SMNVEV (reference sequence). CDR3 nucleotide sequence: TGTGCCAGCAGTTCTCTTAAGGGGGGGAATTACAATGAGCAGTTCTTC. Its translation: CASSSLKGGNYNEQFF.

This clone was found a few times. J is TRBJ1-5 and V is TRBV30; TRBD1 agrees at 8 bases. Unmatched junction bases numbered 5, after V lost 5 bases and J lost 5 bases. Germline-derived CDR1 and CDR2 are GTSNPN and SVGIG (reference sequence). The CDR3 loop spans 13 amino acids. CDR3 sequence: CAWSQGADQPQHF. CDR3 sequence (DNA): TGTGCCTGGTCGCAGGGGGCTGATCAGCCCCAGCATTTT.

This clone was detected a few times. This chain uses TRBV7-2 with TRBJ2-1, with 8 bases fitting TRBD2. CDR1 is SGHTA and CDR2 is FQGNSA in the germline V gene. J was trimmed by 4 bases and V by 3 bases; bases with no gene match: 5. This CDR3 contains 15 residues. The CDR3 region is CASSLDTSGYNEQFF. The CDR3 DNA is TGTGCCAGCAGCTTGGATACTAGCGGTTACAATGAGCAGTTCTTC.

This chain joins TRBV5-1 and TRBJ1-2, with D unresolved. In germline, CDR1 is SGHRS, CDR2 YFSETQ. The CDR3 runs 16 residues. V gave up 5 bases and J gave up 5 bases, with 22 bases separating them. The CDR3, as DNA: TGCGCCAGCAGTCCTACGGGAGAAAGCGGTCGGTATGGCTACACCTTC. It yields the protein CASSPTGESGRYGYTF.

This chain uses TRBV3-1 (or the pseudogene TRBV3-2) with TRBJ2-1; D not certain. The germline gives CDR1 LGHDT, CDR2 YNNKEL (reference sequence). V lost 2 bases and J 4 bases, leaving 6 bases between the germline ends. This CDR3 spans 13 amino acids. The CDR3 reads CASSQFPYNEQFF. CDR3 in DNA: TGTGCCAGCAGCCAATTTCCTTACAATGAGCAGTTCTTC.

V is TRBV28 and J is TRBJ1-2; no reliable D call. Per the germline V gene, CDR1 is MDHEN and CDR2 is SYDVKM. V was trimmed by 4 bases and J by 3 bases, leaving 12 bases between them. This CDR3 region has 14 residues. The CDR3 bases are TGTGCCAGCAGTTACCAGGTAACCTACTATGGCTACACCTTC. Its protein is CASSYQVTYYGYTF.

The rearrangement links TRBV29-1 to TRBJ2-2, with 7 nucleotides matching TRBD2. The V segment lost 3 bases and the J segment 5 bases; nucleotides outside the gene matches: 6. Germline CDR1 SQVTM, CDR2 ANQGSEA. The CDR3 length is 14 residues. The CDR3 spells CSVDSGEGTGELFF. The CDR3 DNA sequence: TGCAGCGTTGACAGCGGGGAGGGGACCGGGGAGCTGTTTTTT.

The CDR3 protein is CASSSWQGGEQFF. CDR3 nucleotides: TGTGCCAGCAGTTCCTGGCAGGGGGGTGAGCAGTTCTTC. This chain connects TRBV27 to TRBJ2-1; a weak D match, TRBD1 (7 bases). This CDR3 has 13 amino acids. V gave up 4 bases and J gave up 9 bases, with 13 bases separating them. Germline lookup yields CDR1 MNHEY and CDR2 SMNVEV (reference sequence).

This clone was picked up one time. The V gene is TRBV7-9, the J gene TRBJ1-1; 7 nucleotides align to TRBD1. The germline V gene encodes CDR1 SEHNR and CDR2 FQNEAQ (reference sequence). This CDR3 has 17 amino acids. V gave up 1 base and J gave up 0 bases; unmatched junction bases: 8. The CDR3 sequence is CASSLGRDSQMNTEAFF. In DNA form, the CDR3 reads TGTGCCAGCAGCTTAGGCCGGGACAGCCAGATGAACACTGAAGCTTTCTTT.

The chain joins TRBV5-1 to TRBJ2-1; no reliable D call. The CDR3 loop spans 15 amino acids. The germline CDR1 and CDR2 sequences are SGHRS and YFSETQ. Between the trimmed V and J ends, which lost 2 bases and 0 bases, there was a span of 9 bases. CDR3 nucleotide sequence: TGCGCCAGCAGCTTCGAAGACATCTCCTACAATGAGCAGTTCTTC. Its translation: CASSFEDISYNEQFF.